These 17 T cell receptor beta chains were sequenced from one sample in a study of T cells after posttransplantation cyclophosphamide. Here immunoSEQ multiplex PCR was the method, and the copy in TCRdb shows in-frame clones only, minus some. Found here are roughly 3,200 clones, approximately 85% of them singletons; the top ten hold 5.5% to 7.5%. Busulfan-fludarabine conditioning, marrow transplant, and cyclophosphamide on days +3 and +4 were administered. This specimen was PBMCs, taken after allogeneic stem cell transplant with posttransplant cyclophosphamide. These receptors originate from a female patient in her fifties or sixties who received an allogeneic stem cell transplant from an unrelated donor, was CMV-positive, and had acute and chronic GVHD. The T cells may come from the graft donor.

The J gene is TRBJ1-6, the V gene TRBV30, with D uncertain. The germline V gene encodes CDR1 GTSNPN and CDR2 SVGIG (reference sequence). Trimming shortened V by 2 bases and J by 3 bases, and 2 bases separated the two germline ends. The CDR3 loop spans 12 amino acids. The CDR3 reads CAWSLYNSPLHF. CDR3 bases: TGTGCCTGGAGTCTCTATAATTCACCCCTCCACTTT. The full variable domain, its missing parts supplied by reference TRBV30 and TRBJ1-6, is SQTIHQWPATLVQPVGSPLSLECTVEGTSNPNLYWYRQAAGRGLQLLFYSVGIGQISSEVPQNLSASRPQDRQFILSSKKLLLSDSGFYLCAWSLYNSPLHFGNGTRLTVT.

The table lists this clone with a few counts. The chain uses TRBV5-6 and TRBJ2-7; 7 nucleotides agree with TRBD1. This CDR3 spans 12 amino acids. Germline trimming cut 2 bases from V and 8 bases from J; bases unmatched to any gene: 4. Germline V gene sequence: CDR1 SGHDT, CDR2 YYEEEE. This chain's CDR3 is CASSLQGSKQYF. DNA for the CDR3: TGTGCCAGCAGCTTACAGGGGAGCAAGCAGTACTTC.

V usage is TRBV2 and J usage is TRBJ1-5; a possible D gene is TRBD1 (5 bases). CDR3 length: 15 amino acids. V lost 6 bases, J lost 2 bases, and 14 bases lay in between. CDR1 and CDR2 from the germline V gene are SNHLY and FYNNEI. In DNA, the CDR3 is TGTGCCAGCAGACCACAACCGGGGGGCAATCAGCCCCAGCATTTT. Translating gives CASRPQPGGNQPQHF.

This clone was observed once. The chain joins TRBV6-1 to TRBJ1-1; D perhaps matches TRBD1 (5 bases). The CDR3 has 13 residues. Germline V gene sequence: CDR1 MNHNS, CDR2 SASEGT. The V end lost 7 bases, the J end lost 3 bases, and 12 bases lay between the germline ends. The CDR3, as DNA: TGTGCCAGCAAACAACAGGAGTACACTGAAGCTTTCTTT. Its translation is CASKQQEYTEAFF.

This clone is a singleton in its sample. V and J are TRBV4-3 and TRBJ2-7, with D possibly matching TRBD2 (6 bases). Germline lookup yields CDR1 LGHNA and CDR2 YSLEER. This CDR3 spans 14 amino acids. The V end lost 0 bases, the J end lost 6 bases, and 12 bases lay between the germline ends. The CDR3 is CASSQDLGGREQYF. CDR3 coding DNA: TGCGCCAGCAGCCAAGATTTAGGAGGGCGCGAGCAGTACTTC.

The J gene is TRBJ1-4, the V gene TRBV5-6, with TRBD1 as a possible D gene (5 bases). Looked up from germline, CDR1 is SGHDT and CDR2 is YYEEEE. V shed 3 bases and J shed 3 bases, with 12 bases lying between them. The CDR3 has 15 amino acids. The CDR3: CASSSGGDANEKLFF. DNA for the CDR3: TGTGCCAGCAGCTCCGGGGGGGACGCTAATGAAAAACTGTTTTTT.

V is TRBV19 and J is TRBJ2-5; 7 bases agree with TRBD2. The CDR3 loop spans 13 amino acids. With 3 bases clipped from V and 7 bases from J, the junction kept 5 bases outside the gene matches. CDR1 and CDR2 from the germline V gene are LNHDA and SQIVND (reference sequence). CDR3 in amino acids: CASSMGGVRTQYF. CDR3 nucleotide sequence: TGTGCCAGTAGTATGGGAGGGGTCAGGACCCAGTACTTC.

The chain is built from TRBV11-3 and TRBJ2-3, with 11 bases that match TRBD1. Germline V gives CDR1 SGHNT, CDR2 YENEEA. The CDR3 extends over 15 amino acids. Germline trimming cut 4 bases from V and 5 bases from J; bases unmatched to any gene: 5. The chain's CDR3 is CASSSGQGAGDTQYF. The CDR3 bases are TGTGCCAGCAGCTCCGGACAGGGGGCCGGAGATACGCAGTATTTT. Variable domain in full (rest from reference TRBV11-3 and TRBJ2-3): EAGVVQSPRYKIIEKKQPVAFWCNPISGHNTLYWYLQNLGQGPELLIRYENEEAVDDSQLPKDRFSAERLKGVDSTLKIQPAELGDSAVYLCASSSGQGAGDTQYFGPGTRLTVL.

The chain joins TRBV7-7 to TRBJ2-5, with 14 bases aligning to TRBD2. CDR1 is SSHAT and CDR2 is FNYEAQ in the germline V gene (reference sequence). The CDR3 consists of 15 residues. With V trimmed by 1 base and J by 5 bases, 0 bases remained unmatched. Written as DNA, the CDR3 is TGTGCCAGCAGCTTAGGACTAGCGGGAGGGGAGACCCAGTACTTC. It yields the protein CASSLGLAGGETQYF.

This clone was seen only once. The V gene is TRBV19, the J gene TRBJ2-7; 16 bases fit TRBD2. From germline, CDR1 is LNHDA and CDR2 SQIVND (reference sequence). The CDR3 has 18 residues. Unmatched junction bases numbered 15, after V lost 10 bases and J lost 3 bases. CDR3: CATRPGLAGGLSIYEQYF. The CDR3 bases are TGTGCCACACGTCCGGGACTAGCGGGAGGGCTCTCGATCTACGAGCAGTACTTC.

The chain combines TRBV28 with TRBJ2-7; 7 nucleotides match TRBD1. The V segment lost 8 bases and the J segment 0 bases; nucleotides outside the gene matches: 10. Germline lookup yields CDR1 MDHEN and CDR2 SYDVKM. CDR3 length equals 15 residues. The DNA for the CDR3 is TGTGCCAGCCTGCCGACGGACAGGAGCTCCTACGAGCAGTACTTC. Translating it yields CASLPTDRSSYEQYF.

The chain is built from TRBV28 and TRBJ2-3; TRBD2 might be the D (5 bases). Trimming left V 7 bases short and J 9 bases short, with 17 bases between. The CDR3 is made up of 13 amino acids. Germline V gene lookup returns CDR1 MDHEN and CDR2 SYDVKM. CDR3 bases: TGTGCCAGCACCCCGGCAGCGCTAGCCACGCAGTATTTT. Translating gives CASTPAALATQYF.

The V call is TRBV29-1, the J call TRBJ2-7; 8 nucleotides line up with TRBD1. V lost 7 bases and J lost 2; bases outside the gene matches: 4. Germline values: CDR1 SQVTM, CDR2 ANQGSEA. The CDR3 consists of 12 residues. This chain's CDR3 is CSATGQAYEQYF. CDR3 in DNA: TGCAGCGCCACGGGACAGGCCTACGAGCAGTACTTC.

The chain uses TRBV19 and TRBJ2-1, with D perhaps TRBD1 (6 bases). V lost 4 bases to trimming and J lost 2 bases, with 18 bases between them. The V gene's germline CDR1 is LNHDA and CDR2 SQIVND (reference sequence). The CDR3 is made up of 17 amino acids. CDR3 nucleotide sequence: TGTGCCAGTAGTAAAGCTCAGGGGACCCCCACCTACAATGAGCAGTTCTTC. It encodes CASSKAQGTPTYNEQFF.

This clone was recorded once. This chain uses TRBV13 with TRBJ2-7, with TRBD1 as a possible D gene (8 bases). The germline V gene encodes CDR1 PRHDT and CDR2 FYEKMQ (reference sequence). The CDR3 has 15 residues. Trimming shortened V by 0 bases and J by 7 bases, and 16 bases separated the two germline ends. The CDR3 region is CASSLGQGGNGEQYF. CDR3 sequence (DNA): TGTGCCAGCAGCTTAGGACAGGGGGGGAATGGGGAGCAGTACTTC.

CDR3 sequence (DNA): TGTGCCAGCAGCCCTCCCACCGGGACAGGGGGCTTCGGTCAGTTCTTC. Protein product: CASSPPTGTGGFGQFF. This chain joins TRBV9 and TRBJ2-1; 12 nucleotides agree with TRBD1. The germline CDR1 and CDR2 sequences are SGDLS and YYNGEE. The CDR3 has 16 residues. Trimming took 4 bases from V and 13 from J; bases not matched to a gene: 15.

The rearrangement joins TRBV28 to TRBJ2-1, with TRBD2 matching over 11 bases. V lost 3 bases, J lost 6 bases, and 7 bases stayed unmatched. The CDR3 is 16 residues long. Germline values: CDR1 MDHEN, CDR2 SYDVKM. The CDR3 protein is CASSLRGLAASNEQFF. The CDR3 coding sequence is TGTGCCAGCAGTTTGAGGGGACTAGCGGCCAGCAATGAGCAGTTCTTC.